The 14 T cell receptor beta chains given below trace back to one sample, sequenced in a study of blood T cell repertoires in COVID-19. Produced via immunoSEQ multiplex PCR; TCRdb's table is partial and in-frame only. The data show 250,000 or so clones, 91% seen once. Material for sequencing was PBMCs or T cells enriched from blood (not recorded which). These receptors all come from a human donor in a cohort exposed to, infected with or recovered from COVID-19 (not recorded which). The donor label of this sample is uncertain.

The chain uses TRBV3-1 (or the pseudogene TRBV3-2) and TRBJ1-2, with D perhaps TRBD1 (6 bases). Germline CDR1 reads LGHDT; CDR2 reads YNNKEL (reference sequence). V lost 0 bases and J 2 bases, leaving 19 bases between the germline ends. CDR3 length: 18 amino acids. The CDR3 spells CASSQDRGAGEGNYGYTF. CDR3 coding DNA: TGTGCCAGCAGCCAAGATCGAGGGGCAGGGGAAGGCAACTATGGCTACACCTTC.

This chain connects TRBV15 to TRBJ2-3; the D gene is possibly TRBD2 (5 bases). Germline V gene lookup returns CDR1 LNHNV and CDR2 YYDKDF (reference sequence). The CDR3 contains 15 residues. Trimming took off 0 bases at V and 4 bases at J, with 11 bases between the two ends. The CDR3 DNA is TGTGCCACCAGCAGAGACGGTAGCGACTCAGATACGCAGTATTTT. Protein product: CATSRDGSDSDTQYF.

The gene calls are TRBV29-1 and TRBJ1-2, with D tentatively TRBD1 (6 bases). Germline V gene lookup returns CDR1 SQVTM and CDR2 ANQGSEA. The CDR3 loop spans 13 amino acids. Trimming removed 6 bases at V and 0 bases at J, with 11 bases between. The CDR3 nucleotides read TGCAGCGTCGAGGGGGGGGCTAACTATGGCTACACCTTC. It codes for CSVEGGANYGYTF.

The rearrangement uses TRBV27 and TRBJ2-2; possibly TRBD1 for D (5 bases). Trimming took 4 bases from V and 2 from J, leaving 11 bases between them. The CDR3 has 15 amino acids. Germline loops: CDR1 MNHEY, CDR2 SMNVEV (reference sequence). The CDR3, as DNA: TGTGCCAGCAGTTGGGGATGGGGCAACACCGGGGAGCTGTTTTTT. Its translation: CASSWGWGNTGELFF.

The V call is TRBV19, the J call TRBJ2-3; the D gene is possibly TRBD2 (6 bases). The germline V gene has CDR1 LNHDA and CDR2 SQIVND (reference sequence). The CDR3 loop spans 18 amino acids. Trimming cost V 0 bases and J 7 bases, with 23 bases left between them. Here the CDR3 reads CASSIDLLSGAPGNTQYF. CDR3 DNA: TGTGCCAGTAGTATAGATCTATTGTCGGGAGCTCCGGGGAATACGCAGTATTTT.

The V and J genes are TRBV19 and TRBJ1-5; 8 nucleotides match TRBD1. This CDR3 has 14 residues. With 8 bases clipped from V and 1 base from J, the junction kept 4 bases outside the gene matches. Per germline, CDR1 LNHDA and CDR2 SQIVND (reference sequence). Written as DNA, the CDR3 is TGTGCCAGTTCTACAGGGGGGAGCAATCAGCCCCAGCATTTT. Its translation is CASSTGGSNQPQHF.

This clone appeared a single time. The chain joins TRBV4-3 to TRBJ2-3; no clear D. V was clipped by 0 bases and J by 5 bases, with 18 bases between them. The CDR3 consists of 17 residues. Germline CDR1 and CDR2: LGHNA and YSLEER. The CDR3 protein is CASSQDPPTQLGDTQYF. CDR3 DNA sequence: TGCGCCAGCAGCCAAGATCCTCCGACTCAGTTGGGAGATACGCAGTATTTT.

The chain uses TRBV10-3 and TRBJ1-5, with D maybe TRBD1 (5 bases). Trimming cost V 6 bases and J 7 bases, with 10 bases left between them. The CDR3 has 12 amino acids. The V gene's germline CDR1 is ENHRY and CDR2 SYGVKD. The CDR3 nucleotides read TGTGCCATCAGCCAGGGTTTACAGCCCCAGCATTTT. Protein sequence: CAISQGLQPQHF.

The rearrangement uses TRBV19 and TRBJ1-5; D not resolved. Germline lookup yields CDR1 LNHDA and CDR2 SQIVND (reference sequence). This CDR3 has 13 residues. V lost 4 bases and J 9 bases, leaving 13 bases between the germline ends. CDR3 nucleotide sequence: TGTGCCAGTAGTACTCTCTCTTCGCGGCCCCAGCATTTT. Protein product: CASSTLSSRPQHF.

The chain recombines TRBV29-1 with TRBJ2-2; tentative D call: TRBD1 (6 bases). Germline values: CDR1 SQVTM, CDR2 ANQGSEA. This CDR3 contains 12 residues. Trimming shortened V by 6 bases and J by 6 bases, and 11 bases separated the two germline ends. The CDR3 region has the DNA TGCAGCGTCGTGGGGACATCCGGGGAGCTGTTTTTT. It translates to CSVVGTSGELFF.

This clone was detected a few times. This chain links TRBV4-3 with TRBJ1-2; 9 bases map to TRBD1. V lost 2 bases, J lost 6 bases, and 7 bases stayed unmatched. Germline V gene sequence: CDR1 LGHNA, CDR2 YSLEER. The CDR3 covers 15 residues. CDR3 sequence: CASSQLRDRVDGYTF. Written as DNA, the CDR3 is TGCGCCAGCAGCCAACTCCGGGACAGGGTCGATGGCTACACCTTC.

J is TRBJ1-6 and V is TRBV7-9; D is possibly TRBD1 (5 bases). CDR3 size: 14 residues. V shed 2 bases and J shed 10 bases, with 12 bases lying between them. The germline V gene encodes CDR1 SEHNR and CDR2 FQNEAQ (reference sequence). The CDR3 nucleotides are TGTGCCAGCAGCTTAAGGGGAAGGGGCTCACCCCTCCACTTT. Its protein is CASSLRGRGSPLHF.

The chain uses TRBV4-3 and TRBJ2-3; 7 nucleotides agree with TRBD1. The length of the CDR3 is 15 residues. V was clipped by 6 bases and J by 0 bases; unmatched bases: 6. The germline CDR1 and CDR2 sequences are LGHNA and YSLEER. The CDR3 bases are TGCGCCAGCAGTCACGACAGGGCTAGCACAGATACGCAGTATTTT. Protein: CASSHDRASTDTQYF.

This chain uses TRBV3-1 (or the pseudogene TRBV3-2) with TRBJ1-5; D unresolved. Per the germline V gene, CDR1 is LGHDT and CDR2 is YNNKEL (reference sequence). Trimming cost V 0 bases and J 3 bases, with 6 bases left between them. CDR3 length: 14 amino acids. Written as DNA, the CDR3 is TGTGCCAGCAGCCAAGATGGAGACAATCAGCCCCAGCATTTT. The encoded protein is CASSQDGDNQPQHF.